The clone carrying this T cell receptor (beta chain) was recorded only once. Its antigen remains unidentified. This sample was taken from a study of T cell repertoires in cytomegalovirus infection. Overall study: CMV epitopes in the study were HLA-C-restricted (recently identified) and HLA-B-restricted (well studied). Both a matching HLA type and CMV infection were indicated by public TCR beta signatures. Study-wide results and caveats: In two of eight donors, the top clonotype was HLA-C-restricted CMV-specific. The cumulative frequency of public TCR beta families identified carriers of CMV plus the relevant HLA.

TCRdb passed the reads through MiXCR, listing each CDR3 protein once. The sample holds 300,000 to 400,000 distinct CDR3 sequences; 25% to 35% are singletons and the top ten take about 20%. V was trimmed by 1 base and J by 14 bases, leaving 14 bases between them. Germline V CDR1 and CDR2: KGHDR, SFDVKD. The CDR3 runs 13 residues. This TCR came from a human donor in good health (CMV status not recorded). Some clones in this sample may be carry-over from other donors' samples. Sequenced material: cultured PBMCs, taken from culture after CMV antigen stimulation. The chain links TRBV24-1 to TRBJ2-1; no definite D call. The CDR3 sequence is CATSDFLGEREFF. The CDR3 nucleotides read TGTGCCACCAGTGATTTTTTAGGAGAAAGGGAGTTCTTC.